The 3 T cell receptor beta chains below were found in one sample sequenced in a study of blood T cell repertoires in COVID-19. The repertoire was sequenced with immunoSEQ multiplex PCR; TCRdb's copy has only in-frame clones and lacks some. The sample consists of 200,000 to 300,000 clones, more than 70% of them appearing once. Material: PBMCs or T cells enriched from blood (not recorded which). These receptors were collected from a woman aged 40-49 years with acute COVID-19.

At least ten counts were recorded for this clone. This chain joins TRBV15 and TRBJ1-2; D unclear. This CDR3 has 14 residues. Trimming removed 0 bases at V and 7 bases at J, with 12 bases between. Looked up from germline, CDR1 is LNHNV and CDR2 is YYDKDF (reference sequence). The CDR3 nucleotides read TGTGCCACCAGCAGAGATATTTACCTACCTGGCTACACCTTC. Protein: CATSRDIYLPGYTF.

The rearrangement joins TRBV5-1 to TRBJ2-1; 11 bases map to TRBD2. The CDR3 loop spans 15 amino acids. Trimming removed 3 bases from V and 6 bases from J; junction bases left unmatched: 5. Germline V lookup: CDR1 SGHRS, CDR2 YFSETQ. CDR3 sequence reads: CASSYTGTSGNEQFF. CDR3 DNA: TGCGCCAGCAGCTACACCGGGACTAGCGGCAATGAGCAGTTCTTC.

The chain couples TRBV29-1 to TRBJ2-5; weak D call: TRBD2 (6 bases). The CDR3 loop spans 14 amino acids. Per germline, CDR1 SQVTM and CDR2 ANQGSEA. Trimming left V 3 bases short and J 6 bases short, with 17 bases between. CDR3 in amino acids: CSVDSLAGRQTQYF. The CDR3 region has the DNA TGCAGCGTTGATAGTTTGGCAGGGAGGCAGACCCAGTACTTC.